These 24 T cell receptor beta chains came from one sample sequenced in a study of vaccination and CD4 T cells after COVID-19. Antigen specificity for these receptors is unknown. The assay that was used to sequence DNA from cultured CD4+ T cells was the Oncomine TCR Beta short-read assay. MiXCR, applied by TCRdb to the PCR reads, yields one record per CDR3 protein. Of some 8,100 distinct CDR3 sequences detected, about 50% appear once; the ten largest clones hold roughly a fifth. This sample's treatment: roughly ten-day PBMC culture with coronavirus spike peptide pools or control peptides (ViraFEST assay). The sample was CD4+ T cells from blood, cultured in vitro. The receptors derive from a human donor who had recovered from COVID-19.

The rearrangement uses TRBV20-1 and TRBJ2-1; unclear D gene. V was clipped by 3 bases and J by 0 bases, with 9 bases between them. CDR1 and CDR2 from the germline V gene are DFQATT and SNEGSKA (reference sequence). The CDR3 extends over 14 amino acids. CDR3 residues: CSASSDSSYNEQFF. In nucleotides, the CDR3 is TGCAGTGCTAGTTCTGATAGCTCCTACAATGAGCAGTTCTTC.

The chain uses TRBV20-1 and TRBJ2-3; TRBD1 might be the D (6 bases). Germline assignment: CDR1 DFQATT and CDR2 SNEGSKA (reference sequence). Trimming left V 3 bases short and J 10 bases short, with 23 bases between. The CDR3 totals 15 residues. The CDR3 DNA sequence: TGCAGTGCTAGCAAGGACAGCGCCTCGGAGTCGGCGCAGTATTTT. Residues: CSASKDSASESAQYF.

This clonotype occurred a few times. J is TRBJ2-1 and V is TRBV4-1, with TRBD2 identical over 7 bases. Per the germline V gene, CDR1 is MGHRA and CDR2 is YSYEKL. Trimming removed 4 bases from V and 3 bases from J; junction bases left unmatched: 12. The CDR3 length is 17 residues. The CDR3 loop is CASSPGGSGGIYNEQFF. In nucleotides, the CDR3 is TGCGCCAGCAGCCCTGGGGGATCCGGGGGGATCTACAATGAGCAGTTCTTC.

The rearrangement uses TRBV2 and TRBJ2-3; D is perhaps TRBD2 (5 bases). This CDR3 has 16 amino acids. Germline V gene lookup returns CDR1 SNHLY and CDR2 FYNNEI. V lost 6 bases, J lost 1 base, and 17 bases lay in between. The CDR3: CASSSLDSLGTDTQYF. Written as DNA, the CDR3 is TGTGCCAGCAGCTCTCTGGACTCCCTGGGCACAGATACGCAGTATTTT.

The CDR3 region is CASGLAPPGNEQFF. DNA for the CDR3: TGTGCTAGTGGTTTGGCCCCGCCGGGGAATGAGCAGTTCTTC. The V gene is TRBV12-5, the J gene TRBJ2-1, with D possibly TRBD2 on 5 matching bases. V lost 1 base, J lost 7 bases, and 11 bases lay in between. The CDR3 totals 14 residues. Per the germline V gene, CDR1 is LGHNT and CDR2 is FRNRAP.

This clonotype was counted between two and nine times. This chain uses TRBV2 with TRBJ2-7, with D perhaps being TRBD1 or TRBD2 (7 bases each). Germline CDR1 and CDR2: SNHLY and FYNNEI. Trimming stripped 4 bases from V and 2 bases from J, with 15 bases between. There are 15 residues in the CDR3. CDR3 bases: TGTGCCAGCAGTGTCTCAGGGGGGGGAACCTACGAGCAGTACTTC. Translation: CASSVSGGGTYEQYF.

This chain links TRBV24-1 with TRBJ2-7; D not resolved. The V gene lost 6 bases and the J gene lost 5 bases, with 16 bases spanning the gap. The CDR3 totals 14 residues. The V gene's germline CDR1 is KGHDR and CDR2 SFDVKD. The CDR3 protein is CATSSPKAGDEQYF. The CDR3 coding sequence is TGTGCCACCAGTTCTCCCAAAGCCGGAGACGAGCAGTACTTC.

This clonotype was seen a few times. The chain recombines TRBV15 with TRBJ1-5, with TRBD1 as a possible D gene (5 bases). Trimming shortened V by 4 bases and J by 14 bases, and 18 bases separated the two germline ends. Germline CDR1 and CDR2: LNHNV and YYDKDF (reference sequence). CDR3 length: 13 amino acids. This CDR3 is CATSTNPGTPKHF. The CDR3 nucleotides are TGTGCCACCAGCACCAACCCAGGGACTCCAAAGCATTTT.

This clonotype turned up a few times. Written as DNA, the CDR3 is TGCAGTGCTAGAGATCGTCGACAAGAGAACACTGAAGCTTTCTTT. Translating gives CSARDRRQENTEAFF. This chain uses TRBV20-1 with TRBJ1-1; no firm D call. Germline V lookup: CDR1 DFQATT, CDR2 SNEGSKA (reference sequence). The CDR3 contains 15 residues. The V end was cut by 0 bases, the J end by 1 base, with 12 bases between.

This clonotype has just one count. In DNA form, the CDR3 reads TGTGCCAGCACCAGGACAGGGGCCACCTACGAGCAGTACTTC. This encodes CASTRTGATYEQYF. This chain connects TRBV5-8 to TRBJ2-7; 9 nucleotides match TRBD1. The CDR3 has 14 amino acids. The V gene's germline CDR1 is SGHTS and CDR2 YDEGEE. The ends lost 6 bases at V and 2 bases at J; junction bases unmatched: 6.

The chain employs TRBV5-5 and TRBJ1-1; 7 nucleotides match TRBD1. From germline, CDR1 is SGHKS and CDR2 YYEKEE (reference sequence). This CDR3 is built from 13 residues. The V gene end was trimmed by 4 bases and the J gene end by 5 bases; junction bases not matched to a gene: 5. CDR3 sequence (DNA): TGTGCCAGCAGCCAGACAGGGAAGACTGAAGCTTTCTTT. The encoded protein is CASSQTGKTEAFF.

The chain has TRBV6-5 and TRBJ1-6; D uncertain. The CDR3 has 15 amino acids. Germline assignment: CDR1 MNHEY and CDR2 SVGAGI. V was clipped by 4 bases and J by 6 bases, with 13 bases between them. CDR3 nucleotides: TGTGCCAGCAGTTCCTCGAGATTTACTAATTCACCCCTCCACTTT. This gives the protein CASSSSRFTNSPLHF.

This clonotype was picked up one time. The chain uses TRBV7-2 and TRBJ2-5; 13 nucleotides line up with TRBD2. The CDR3 contains 15 residues. Germline lookup yields CDR1 SGHTA and CDR2 FQGNSA. J was trimmed by 8 bases and V by 5 bases; bases with no gene match: 8. CDR3 DNA sequence: TGTGCCAGCAGCGCACCGGGACTAGCGGGGCCCACCCAGTACTTC. Protein sequence: CASSAPGLAGPTQYF.

This rearrangement joins TRBV19 to TRBJ2-7; 9 bases fit TRBD1. CDR3 length: 16 residues. CDR1 and CDR2 (germline): LNHDA, SQIVND (reference sequence). With 5 bases clipped from V and 2 bases from J, the junction kept 10 bases outside the gene matches. The CDR3 DNA follows: TGTGCCAGTAGTTCCCCCCCCGGGACAGGGACCTACGAGCAGTACTTC. Translating gives CASSSPPGTGTYEQYF.

V usage is TRBV7-2 and J usage is TRBJ2-1; TRBD2 might be the D (5 bases). Germline V gene lookup returns CDR1 SGHTA and CDR2 FQGNSA. The V end was cut by 5 bases, the J end by 0 bases, with 11 bases between. The CDR3 has 15 residues. CDR3 in amino acids: CASSRGGSSYNEQFF. Written as DNA, the CDR3 is TGTGCCAGCAGCCGGGGTGGGAGCTCCTACAATGAGCAGTTCTTC.

This clonotype showed up just a few times. The chain employs TRBV6-1 and TRBJ1-5; D unclear. Per germline, CDR1 MNHNS and CDR2 SASEGT. Trimming took 4 bases from V and 6 from J, leaving 10 bases between them. This CDR3 spans 13 amino acids. The CDR3 DNA is TGTGCCAGCAGTGGCACGGAGTTTCAGCCCCAGCATTTT. Amino acid sequence: CASSGTEFQPQHF.

Only a few counts were recorded for this clonotype. The chain links TRBV20-1 to TRBJ2-5; 11 nucleotides agree with TRBD2. CDR3 length: 16 residues. Unmatched junction bases numbered 9, after V lost 1 base and J lost 5 bases. From germline, CDR1 is DFQATT and CDR2 SNEGSKA (reference sequence). The CDR3 protein is CSARVIAGGNLETQYF. In DNA form, the CDR3 reads TGCAGTGCTAGAGTAATAGCGGGAGGGAATTTGGAGACCCAGTACTTC.

This chain connects TRBV10-3 to TRBJ1-6; TRBD1 might be the D (6 bases). The CDR3 contains 16 residues. Germline CDR1 ENHRY, CDR2 SYGVKD. V shed 5 bases and J shed 6 bases, with 17 bases lying between them. The CDR3 is CAISKDWTAGNSPLHF. CDR3 DNA sequence: TGTGCCATCAGTAAGGACTGGACAGCCGGTAATTCACCCCTCCACTTT.

The V call is TRBV14, the J call TRBJ1-1; 10 positions match TRBD1. J gave up 4 bases and V 4 bases, and 9 bases lay outside the gene matches. This CDR3 is 16 amino acids long. The germline CDR1 and CDR2 sequences are SGHDN and FVKESK. CDR3 sequence (DNA): TGTGCCAGCAGCCTCCGGACAGGGGGGTTTAGCACTGAAGCTTTCTTT. It translates to CASSLRTGGFSTEAFF.

This clonotype is categorized as large. The chain uses TRBV12-3 or TRBV12-4 and TRBJ1-6, with 8 bases fitting TRBD1. V shed 5 bases and J 0 bases; nucleotides not matched to a gene: 9. This CDR3 spans 18 amino acids. CDR3 DNA sequence: TGTGCCAGCAGTAGGACAGGGATTGCCAGCTCCTATAATTCACCCCTCCACTTT. Residues: CASSRTGIASSYNSPLHF.

The V and J genes are TRBV6-1 and TRBJ2-5, with D possibly TRBD1 on 6 matching bases. The V gene's germline CDR1 is MNHNS and CDR2 SASEGT. The CDR3 loop spans 14 amino acids. V was cut by 8 bases and J by 0 bases, with 13 bases left in between. The CDR3 region has the DNA TGTGCCAGCGGTCTAAGGGGGTACCAAGAGACCCAGTACTTC. Its protein product is CASGLRGYQETQYF.

CDR3 residues: CASTPGVTQYF. The CDR3 DNA reads TGTGCCAGCACTCCGGGAGTTACGCAGTATTTT. The V and J genes are TRBV11-2 and TRBJ2-3; maybe TRBD2 (6 bases). The CDR3 covers 11 residues. Germline V gene sequence: CDR1 SGHAT, CDR2 FQNNGV. Between the trimmed V and J ends, which lost 7 bases and 8 bases, there was a span of 10 bases.

V gene TRBV20-1 combines with J gene TRBJ1-6, with TRBD1 matching 9 bases. Looked up from germline, CDR1 is DFQATT and CDR2 is SNEGSKA (reference sequence). The CDR3 spans 16 residues. The V gene end was trimmed by 1 base and the J gene end by 6 bases; junction bases not matched to a gene: 7. The CDR3 sequence: CSARVPQTGGNSPLHF. CDR3 bases: TGCAGTGCTAGAGTCCCCCAGACAGGGGGTAATTCACCCCTCCACTTT.

The chain employs TRBV7-9 and TRBJ1-4; the D is unclear. With 3 bases removed from V and 8 bases from J, the gap between germline ends came to 7 bases. The CDR3 runs to 12 residues. From germline, CDR1 is SEHNR and CDR2 FQNEAQ (reference sequence). The CDR3 region has the DNA TGTGCCAGCAGCTTGACCTCCGAAAAACTGTTTTTT. Its translation: CASSLTSEKLFF.